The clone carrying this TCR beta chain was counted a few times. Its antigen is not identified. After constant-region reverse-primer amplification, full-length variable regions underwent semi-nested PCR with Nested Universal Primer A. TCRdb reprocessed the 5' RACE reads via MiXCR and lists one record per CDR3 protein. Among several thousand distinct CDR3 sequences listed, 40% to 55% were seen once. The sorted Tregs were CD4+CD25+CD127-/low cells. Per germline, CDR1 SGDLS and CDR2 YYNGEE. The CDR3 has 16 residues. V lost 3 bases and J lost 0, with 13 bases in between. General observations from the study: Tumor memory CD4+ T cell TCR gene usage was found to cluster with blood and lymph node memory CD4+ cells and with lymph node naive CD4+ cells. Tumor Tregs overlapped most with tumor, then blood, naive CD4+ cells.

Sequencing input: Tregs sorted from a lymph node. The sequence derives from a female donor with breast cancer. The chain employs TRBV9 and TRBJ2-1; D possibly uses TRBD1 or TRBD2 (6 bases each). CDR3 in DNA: TGTGCCAGCAGCGCTAGTGGAGGGGGCTCCTACAATGAGCAGTTCTTC. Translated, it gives CASSASGGGSYNEQFF.